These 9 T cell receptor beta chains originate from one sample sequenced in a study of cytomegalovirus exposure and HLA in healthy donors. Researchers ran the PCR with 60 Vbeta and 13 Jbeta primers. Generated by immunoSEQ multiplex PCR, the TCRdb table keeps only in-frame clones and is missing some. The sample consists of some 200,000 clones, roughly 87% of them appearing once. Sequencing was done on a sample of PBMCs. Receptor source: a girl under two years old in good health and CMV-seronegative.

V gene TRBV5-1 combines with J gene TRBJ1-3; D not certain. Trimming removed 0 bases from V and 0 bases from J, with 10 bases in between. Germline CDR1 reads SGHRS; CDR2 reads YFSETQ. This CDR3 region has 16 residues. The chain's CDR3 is CASSLAAGNSGNTIYF. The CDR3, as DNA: TGCGCCAGCAGCTTGGCGGCGGGTAACTCTGGAAACACCATATATTTT. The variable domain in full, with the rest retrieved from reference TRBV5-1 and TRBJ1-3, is KAGVTQTPRYLIKTRGQQVTLSCSPISGHRSVSWYQQTPGQGLQFLFEYFSETQRNKGNFPGRFSGRQFSNSRSEMNVSTLELGDSALYLCASSLAAGNSGNTIYFGEGSWLTVV.

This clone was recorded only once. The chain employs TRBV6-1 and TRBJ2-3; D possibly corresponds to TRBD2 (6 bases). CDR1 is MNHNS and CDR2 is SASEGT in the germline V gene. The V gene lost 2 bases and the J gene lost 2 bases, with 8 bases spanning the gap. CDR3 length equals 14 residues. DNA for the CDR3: TGTGCCAGCAGTGAAAGGGACTTCACAGATACGCAGTATTTT. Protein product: CASSERDFTDTQYF.

The CDR3 DNA follows: TGTGCCAGCAGTCCCCAGCGAGACTACTACGAGCAGTACTTC. Encoded protein: CASSPQRDYYEQYF. The chain joins TRBV27 to TRBJ2-7; weak D call: TRBD2 (5 bases). This CDR3 is 14 amino acids long. The V end lost 5 bases, the J end lost 3 bases, and 14 bases lay between the germline ends. Germline-derived CDR1 and CDR2 are MNHEY and SMNVEV (reference sequence).

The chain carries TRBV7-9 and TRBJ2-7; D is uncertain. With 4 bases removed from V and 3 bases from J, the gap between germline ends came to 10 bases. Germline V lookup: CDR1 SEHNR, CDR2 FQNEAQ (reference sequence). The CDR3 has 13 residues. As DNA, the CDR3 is TGTGCCAGCAGCTCGTCGGAGAGCTACGAGCAGTACTTC. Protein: CASSSSESYEQYF.

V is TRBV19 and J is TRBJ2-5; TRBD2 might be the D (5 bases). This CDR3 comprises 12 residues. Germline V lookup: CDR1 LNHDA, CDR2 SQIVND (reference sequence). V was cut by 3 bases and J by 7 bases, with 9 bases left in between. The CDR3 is CASSMPAGTQYF. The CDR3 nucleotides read TGTGCCAGTAGTATGCCGGCGGGGACCCAGTACTTC.

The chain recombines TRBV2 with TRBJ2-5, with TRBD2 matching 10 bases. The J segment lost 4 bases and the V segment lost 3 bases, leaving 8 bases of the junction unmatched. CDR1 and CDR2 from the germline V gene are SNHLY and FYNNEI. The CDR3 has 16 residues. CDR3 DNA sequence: TGTGCCAGCAGTGAGGCTAGCGGGAGATTTGCAGAGACCCAGTACTTC. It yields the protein CASSEASGRFAETQYF.

The CDR3 loop is CASSQLQGALRTGELFF. As DNA, the CDR3 is TGCGCCAGCAGCCAATTACAGGGGGCGCTGCGGACCGGGGAGCTGTTTTTT. The chain links TRBV4-1 to TRBJ2-2, with 9 bases aligning to TRBD1. The CDR3 is 17 amino acids. Germline values: CDR1 MGHRA, CDR2 YSYEKL. The V segment lost 2 bases and the J segment 5 bases; nucleotides outside the gene matches: 9.

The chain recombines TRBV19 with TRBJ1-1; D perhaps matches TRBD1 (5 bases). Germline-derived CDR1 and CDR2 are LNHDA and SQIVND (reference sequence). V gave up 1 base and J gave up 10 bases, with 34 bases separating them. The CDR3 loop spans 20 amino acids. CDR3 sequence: CASSIARRTGKRLGGDRAFF. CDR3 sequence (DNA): TGTGCCAGTAGTATAGCCCGGAGAACGGGAAAACGCCTCGGGGGGGACCGAGCTTTCTTT.

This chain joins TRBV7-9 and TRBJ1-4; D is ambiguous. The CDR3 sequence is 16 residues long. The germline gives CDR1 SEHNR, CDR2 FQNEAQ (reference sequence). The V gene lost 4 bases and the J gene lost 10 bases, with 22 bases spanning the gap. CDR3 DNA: TGTGCCAGCAGCTACCCCTGGGCAGGTCAAAGCCCAAAACTGTTTTTT. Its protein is CASSYPWAGQSPKLFF.